A single sample gave rise to the 13 T cell receptor beta chains below, sequenced in a study of blood T cell repertoires in COVID-19. Data came from immunoSEQ multiplex PCR; TCRdb stores just in-frame clones and leaves some out. Among around 170,000 clones listed, around four fifths were seen once. Sequenced: peripheral blood. Receptor source: an older man who had recovered from COVID-19.

The chain carries TRBV10-1 and TRBJ2-1; no clear D. The CDR3 consists of 12 residues. Germline CDR1 reads WNHNN; CDR2 reads SYGVQD (reference sequence). V was pared by 11 bases and J by 0 bases, with 8 bases between. The CDR3 coding sequence is TGCGCCGTCTACAGCTCCTACAATGAGCAGTTCTTC. It specifies CAVYSSYNEQFF.

The chain links TRBV15 to TRBJ1-1; TRBD1 matches at 11 bases. The V gene end was trimmed by 0 bases and the J gene end by 5 bases; junction bases not matched to a gene: 2. Germline V gene sequence: CDR1 LNHNV, CDR2 YYDKDF (reference sequence). The CDR3 totals 15 residues. The CDR3 nucleotides read TGTGCCACCAGCAGAGATAGGGACAGGGGGACTGAAGCTTTCTTT. Translating it yields CATSRDRDRGTEAFF.

V usage is TRBV19 and J usage is TRBJ2-1; D gene unclear. V was clipped by 0 bases and J by 4 bases, with 10 bases between them. The CDR3 runs 15 residues. Germline CDR1 reads LNHDA; CDR2 reads SQIVND (reference sequence). Here the CDR3 reads CASSIDKILYNEQFF. CDR3 DNA sequence: TGTGCCAGTAGTATAGACAAGATTCTATACAATGAGCAGTTCTTC.

This chain joins TRBV15 and TRBJ2-4, with TRBD1 matching 7 bases. Germline V gives CDR1 LNHNV, CDR2 YYDKDF (reference sequence). The length of the CDR3 is 17 residues. The J segment lost 1 base and the V segment lost 5 bases, leaving 11 bases of the junction unmatched. The CDR3 here is CATSVDRQPGAKNIQYF. CDR3 in DNA: TGTGCCACCAGCGTGGACAGGCAACCAGGGGCCAAAAACATTCAGTACTTC.

This clone showed up just a few times. The chain carries TRBV9 and TRBJ1-6; D remains unclear. Germline V CDR1 and CDR2: SGDLS, YYNGEE. The CDR3 covers 15 residues. V dropped 4 bases and J dropped 10 bases, with 18 bases sitting between them. This chain's CDR3 is CASSPHSGVGSPLHF. The CDR3 nucleotides read TGTGCCAGCAGCCCCCACTCGGGAGTAGGGTCACCCCTCCACTTT.

This rearrangement joins TRBV10-3 to TRBJ2-2; 14 bases are a match to TRBD2. V lost 4 bases, J lost 4 bases, and 5 bases stayed unmatched. The CDR3 length is 17 residues. Per germline, CDR1 ENHRY and CDR2 SYGVKD. The CDR3 spells CAISGLAGGPGTGELFF. The CDR3 nucleotides are TGTGCCATCAGTGGACTAGCGGGAGGGCCCGGCACCGGGGAGCTGTTTTTT.

The V gene is TRBV27, the J gene TRBJ2-1; a weak D match, TRBD2 (6 bases). The germline CDR1 and CDR2 sequences are MNHEY and SMNVEV (reference sequence). The CDR3 has 13 residues. The ends were cut back, 2 bases at V and 7 bases at J, with 9 bases in the middle. The CDR3 DNA is TGTGCCAGCAGTTTAATAGCGGAAAATGAGCAGTTCTTC. Its translation: CASSLIAENEQFF.

The rearrangement uses TRBV24-1 and TRBJ2-1, with 11 positions matching TRBD2. There are 16 residues in the CDR3. The germline V gene encodes CDR1 KGHDR and CDR2 SFDVKD. The V and J ends lost 6 bases and 4 bases, in that order; junction bases with no gene match: 7. CDR3: CATSPSSGRLYNEQFF. DNA for the CDR3: TGTGCCACCAGTCCTTCTAGCGGGAGGTTGTACAATGAGCAGTTCTTC.

The chain combines TRBV3-1 (or the pseudogene TRBV3-2) with TRBJ2-7; 9 bases are a match to TRBD1. The CDR3 spans 14 residues. V was pared by 1 base and J by 2 bases, with 0 bases of the junction left unmatched. Germline CDR1 LGHDT, CDR2 YNNKEL (reference sequence). The CDR3 reads CASSQGDRAYEQYF. The CDR3 DNA sequence: TGTGCCAGCAGCCAAGGGGACAGGGCCTACGAGCAGTACTTC.

This clone was seen a single time. The rearrangement joins TRBV29-1 to TRBJ2-1; no reliable D call. Germline V gives CDR1 SQVTM, CDR2 ANQGSEA. Trimming stripped 6 bases from V and 6 bases from J, with 12 bases between. The CDR3 runs 12 residues. The CDR3 spells CSVLVVFNEQFF. The CDR3 region has the DNA TGCAGCGTCTTAGTGGTCTTCAATGAGCAGTTCTTC.

The genes are TRBV6-5 and TRBJ2-3; 9 bases map to TRBD2. Germline V CDR1 and CDR2: MNHEY, SVGAGI. CDR3 size: 15 residues. Trimming at V came to 7 bases and at J to 5 bases, leaving 10 bases not matched to a gene. In DNA, the CDR3 is TGTGCCAGCATGCGTAGCGGGAGCATTCAAGATACGCAGTATTTT. It encodes CASMRSGSIQDTQYF.

This chain uses TRBV7-2 with TRBJ1-2; the D gene is possibly TRBD1 (6 bases). CDR1 SGHTA and CDR2 FQGNSA come from the germline V gene. Trimming took off 5 bases at V and 4 bases at J, with 8 bases between the two ends. The CDR3 loop spans 12 amino acids. DNA for the CDR3: TGTGCCAGCAGCCCGGACAGCTATGGCTACACCTTC. As protein: CASSPDSYGYTF.

This CDR3 reads CASSQQGSNYGYTF. The CDR3, as DNA: TGTGCCAGCAGCCAGCAGGGATCTAACTATGGCTACACCTTC. The rearrangement joins TRBV5-5 to TRBJ1-2; D may be TRBD1 (5 bases). This CDR3 has 14 amino acids. V lost 4 bases and J lost 0, with 10 bases in between. From germline, CDR1 is SGHKS and CDR2 YYEKEE (reference sequence).